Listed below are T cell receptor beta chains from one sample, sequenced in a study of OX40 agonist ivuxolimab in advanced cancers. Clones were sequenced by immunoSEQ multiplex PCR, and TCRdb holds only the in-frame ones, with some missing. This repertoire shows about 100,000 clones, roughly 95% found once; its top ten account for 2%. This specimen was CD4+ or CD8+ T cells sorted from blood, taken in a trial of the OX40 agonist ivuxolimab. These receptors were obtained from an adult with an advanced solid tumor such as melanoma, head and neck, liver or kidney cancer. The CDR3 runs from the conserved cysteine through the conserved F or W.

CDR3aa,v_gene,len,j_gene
CASSFDEQYF,TRBV5-8,10,TRBJ2-7
CASSFGTQPQHF,TRBV5-6,12,TRBJ1-5
CASSLSPIYEQFF,TRBV5-5,13,TRBJ2-1
CASSQAVRGYGYTF,TRBV14,14,TRBJ1-2
CASSQDHSYEQYF,TRBV4-1,13,TRBJ2-7
CASSLLAGRKTQYF,TRBV5-8,14,TRBJ2-5
CASSRGQGEGDTQYF,TRBV21-1,15,TRBJ2-3
CASSPSVAGTSTDTQYF,TRBV7-9,17,TRBJ2-3
CASSLGPTNEKLFF,TRBV5-1,14,TRBJ1-4
CASSPGSLSNYGYTF,TRBV4-3,15,TRBJ1-2
CASSQGVGGSTYEQYF,TRBV4-1,16,TRBJ2-7
CASSRRSSYNEQFF,TRBV4-3,14,TRBJ2-1
CASSLPSYEQYF,TRBV11-2,12,TRBJ2-7
CASSSIYIGGQGAYEQYF,TRBV28,18,TRBJ2-7
CSVLYRAGYTF,TRBV29-1,11,TRBJ1-2
CASSSGTDTQYF,TRBV5-6,12,TRBJ2-3
CASSQVADYPKFF,TRBV4-2,13,TRBJ2-1
CASSLVGGTVYGYTF,TRBV5-6,15,TRBJ1-2
CASSPRVPTDTQYF,TRBV27,14,TRBJ2-3
CASTTAQGSNEQFF,TRBV7-6,14,TRBJ2-1
CASSLNQGASTEAFF,TRBV7-9,15,TRBJ1-1
CAIKSGGDTEAFF,TRBV10-3,13,TRBJ1-1
CASSYSPYSEHEKLFF,TRBV6-5,16,TRBJ1-4
CAGRGRGTYNEQFF,TRBV2,14,TRBJ2-1
CASSPGFQGRAYNEQFF,TRBV7-9,17,TRBJ2-1
CASSQGNTGELFF,TRBV4-3,13,TRBJ2-2
CASSQPGLGFNEQFF,TRBV19,15,TRBJ2-1
CASSGGFAGAGVDEQFF,TRBV5-6,17,TRBJ2-1
CASSNHLSSGDAPDTQYF,TRBV28,18,TRBJ2-3
CASSPPGDEQYF,TRBV18,12,TRBJ2-7
CASSQDPGTEGLEQYF,TRBV4-1,16,TRBJ2-7
CAILSGSPTAKTLELPDQPQHF,TRBV28,22,TRBJ1-5
CASSVEPRDDYEQYF,TRBV9,15,TRBJ2-7
CASGQGYRNNQPQHF,TRBV12-5,15,TRBJ1-5
CASSLGDRVYEQYF,TRBV7-9,14,TRBJ2-7
CASSQDLASGGNEQFF,TRBV4-1,16,TRBJ2-1
CASSPPGSGNTIYF,TRBV13,14,TRBJ1-3
CASMGTSFEQYF,TRBV27,12,TRBJ2-7
CASSPPGYEQYF,TRBV27,12,TRBJ2-7
CASSPETGELFF,TRBV28,12,TRBJ2-2